These 26 T cell receptor beta chains originate from one sample sequenced in a study of blood T cell repertoires in COVID-19. Repertoires were generated with immunoSEQ multiplex PCR, while TCRdb's copy carries only in-frame clones and drops some. The sample includes 140,000 or so clones, approximately 84% of them seen just once. The source material was peripheral blood. These receptors came from a human donor in a cohort sampled during active COVID-19.

The V call is TRBV5-6, the J call TRBJ2-6; D is possibly TRBD1 (6 bases). Germline assignment: CDR1 SGHDT and CDR2 YYEEEE. This CDR3 contains 14 residues. The ends were cut back, 4 bases at V and 8 bases at J, with 13 bases in the middle. The CDR3 is CASSATGTSNVLTF. CDR3 nucleotide sequence: TGTGCCAGCAGCGCGACCGGGACATCCAACGTCCTGACTTTC.

The chain is built from TRBV6-5 and TRBJ2-7; D is unclear. CDR3 length: 13 amino acids. V dropped 5 bases and J dropped 5 bases, with 13 bases sitting between them. Germline CDR1 and CDR2: MNHEY and SVGAGI. The CDR3 spells CASSMTRNHEQYF. The CDR3 coding sequence is TGTGCCAGCAGTATGACCAGGAACCACGAGCAGTACTTC.

The rearrangement links TRBV5-6 to TRBJ2-3, with TRBD2 matching 10 bases. The ends lost 2 bases at V and 2 bases at J; junction bases unmatched: 2. The germline V gene encodes CDR1 SGHDT and CDR2 YYEEEE. The length of the CDR3 is 15 residues. CDR3 protein: CASSLAGGYTDTQYF. The CDR3 DNA sequence: TGTGCCAGCAGCTTAGCGGGGGGGTACACAGATACGCAGTATTTT.

CDR3 sequence (DNA): TGTGCCACCAGCAACCGGGAGGAGACCCAGTACTTC. Its translation is CATSNREETQYF. This chain connects TRBV15 to TRBJ2-5; a possible D gene is TRBD2 (6 bases). Trimming removed 4 bases at V and 5 bases at J, with 8 bases between. The CDR3 sequence is 12 residues long. Germline CDR1 reads LNHNV; CDR2 reads YYDKDF (reference sequence). Full variable domain (outside the CDR3, taken from reference TRBV15 and TRBJ2-5): DAMVIQNPRYQVTQFGKPVTLSCSQTLNHNVMYWYQQKSSQAPKLLFHYYDKDFNNEADTPDNFQSRRPNTSFCFLDIRSPGLGDTAMYLCATSNREETQYFGPGTRLLVL.

This chain uses TRBV5-1 with TRBJ2-3; 12 bases agree with TRBD2. Germline loops: CDR1 SGHRS, CDR2 YFSETQ. The junction had 6 bases not matched to a gene; V was cut back by 0 bases and J by 7 bases. The CDR3 sequence is 16 residues long. The CDR3 protein is CASSLGLAGAGNTQYF. In DNA form, the CDR3 reads TGCGCCAGCAGCTTGGGACTAGCGGGGGCGGGTAATACGCAGTATTTT.

The chain uses TRBV9 and TRBJ2-3, with 12 bases identical to TRBD2. The CDR3 sequence is 16 residues long. V was clipped by 0 bases and J by 10 bases; unmatched bases: 9. CDR1 and CDR2 from the germline V gene are SGDLS and YYNGEE. For the CDR3, the DNA is TGTGCCAGCAGCGTAGACGGACTAGCGGGGTTCGGAGCGCAGTATTTT. This encodes CASSVDGLAGFGAQYF.

V gene TRBV4-1 combines with J gene TRBJ2-1, with 11 bases lining up with TRBD2. V shed 2 bases and J 6 bases; nucleotides not matched to a gene: 6. This CDR3 has 16 residues. Germline CDR1 and CDR2: MGHRA and YSYEKL. The CDR3 region has the DNA TGCGCCAGCAGCCAAACCACTAGCGGGGGAATCAATGAGCAGTTCTTC. Amino acids: CASSQTTSGGINEQFF.

The chain links TRBV2 to TRBJ2-1, with 11 bases aligning to TRBD2. The CDR3 runs to 15 residues. In germline, CDR1 is SNHLY, CDR2 FYNNEI. V trimming: 6 bases; J trimming: 3 bases; junction bases outside the gene matches: 4. CDR3 sequence reads: CASRELAGVYNEQFF. CDR3 in DNA: TGTGCCAGCAGGGAACTAGCGGGAGTCTACAATGAGCAGTTCTTC.

The chain is built from TRBV6-2 or TRBV6-3 and TRBJ2-3, with a weak D call TRBD1 (6 bases). Looked up from germline, CDR1 is MNHEY and CDR2 is SVGEGT. The V end lost 5 bases, the J end lost 6 bases, and 12 bases lay between the germline ends. The CDR3 contains 13 residues. The CDR3 protein is CASSQGIRDTQYF. Here the CDR3 DNA reads TGTGCCAGCAGTCAGGGGATTAGGGATACGCAGTATTTT.

This chain links TRBV19 with TRBJ2-7; 7 bases agree with TRBD1. Germline lookup yields CDR1 LNHDA and CDR2 SQIVND (reference sequence). V trimming: 5 bases; J trimming: 3 bases; junction bases outside the gene matches: 7. The CDR3 covers 14 residues. The CDR3 nucleotides are TGTGCCAGTAGTGTCAACAGGGGTGACTACGAGCAGTACTTC. Translated, it gives CASSVNRGDYEQYF.

CDR3 in DNA: TGCGCCAGCAGCCAAGTCTCCTCGGGAGCCCCCCATGAGCAGTTCTTC. It is translated as CASSQVSSGAPHEQFF. The chain couples TRBV4-1 to TRBJ2-1, with a possible D match to TRBD2 (6 bases). This CDR3 comprises 16 residues. Germline loops: CDR1 MGHRA, CDR2 YSYEKL. With 1 base removed from V and 8 bases from J, the gap between germline ends came to 18 bases.

The rearrangement joins TRBV2 to TRBJ2-1; unclear D gene. The CDR3 runs to 12 residues. Germline lookup yields CDR1 SNHLY and CDR2 FYNNEI. V lost 6 bases to trimming and J lost 6 bases, with 9 bases between them. The CDR3 loop reads CASSLQTNEQFF. The CDR3 nucleotides are TGTGCCAGCAGCCTACAGACCAATGAGCAGTTCTTC.

This clone has more than one count but fewer than ten. This chain joins TRBV6-4 and TRBJ2-1; weak D call: TRBD2 (5 bases). Germline V gene sequence: CDR1 MRHNA, CDR2 SNTAGT. V lost 2 bases to trimming and J lost 0 bases, with 8 bases between them. The CDR3 contains 15 residues. As DNA, the CDR3 is TGTGCCAGCAGTGACGGGAGCAGCTCCTACAATGAGCAGTTCTTC. Protein product: CASSDGSSSYNEQFF.

The rearrangement links TRBV11-2 to TRBJ1-4; D perhaps matches TRBD1 (5 bases). Trimming took off 3 bases at V and 4 bases at J, with 24 bases between the two ends. This CDR3 is built from 19 residues. The V gene's germline CDR1 is SGHAT and CDR2 FQNNGV. As DNA, the CDR3 is TGTGCCAGCAGCTTTCTAGGACTAGGGGTTTCCTCTGATAATGAAAAACTGTTTTTT. It is translated as CASSFLGLGVSSDNEKLFF.

This clone came up once. J is TRBJ1-2 and V is TRBV6-6; D not resolved. The germline gives CDR1 MNHNY, CDR2 SVGAGI (reference sequence). V shed 3 bases and J shed 1 base, with 6 bases lying between them. The CDR3 extends over 13 amino acids. The CDR3: CASSYAGNYGYTF. The CDR3 DNA follows: TGTGCCAGCAGTTATGCGGGTAACTATGGCTACACCTTC.

V usage is TRBV5-1 and J usage is TRBJ1-1; 7 bases align to TRBD1. The CDR3 consists of 15 residues. V shed 4 bases, J shed 2 bases, and the junction held 8 bases outside the gene matches. Germline V lookup: CDR1 SGHRS, CDR2 YFSETQ. CDR3 loop: CASSPETGINTEAFF. The CDR3 DNA follows: TGCGCCAGCAGCCCCGAGACAGGGATCAACACTGAAGCTTTCTTT.

V gene TRBV6-2 or TRBV6-3 combines with J gene TRBJ2-5; D remains ambiguous. Germline V gene sequence: CDR1 MNHEY, CDR2 SVGEGT. The CDR3 loop spans 13 amino acids. The V end was cut by 2 bases, the J end by 1 base, with 5 bases between. The CDR3 DNA sequence: TGTGCCAGCAGTTACATGGCCCAAGAGACCCAGTACTTC. Protein: CASSYMAQETQYF.

The J gene is TRBJ2-7, the V gene TRBV28, with 7 bases fitting TRBD2. V dropped 6 bases and J dropped 1; count of bases not matched to a gene: 0. Germline V gene sequence: CDR1 MDHEN, CDR2 SYDVKM. CDR3 length equals 12 residues. The CDR3 spells CASSGGSYEQYV. Written as DNA, the CDR3 is TGTGCCAGCAGCGGGGGGTCCTACGAGCAGTACGTC.

The rearrangement joins TRBV6-6 to TRBJ2-1; maybe TRBD2 (7 bases). Germline V CDR1 and CDR2: MNHNY, SVGAGI (reference sequence). V was cut by 6 bases and J by 3 bases, with 15 bases left in between. CDR3 size: 15 residues. The CDR3 sequence: CASRQAGTNYNEQFF. DNA of the CDR3: TGTGCCAGCAGACAAGCGGGGACAAACTACAATGAGCAGTTCTTC.

V usage is TRBV7-9 and J usage is TRBJ1-3; a weak D match, TRBD1 (5 bases). The V end lost 4 bases, the J end lost 3 bases, and 16 bases lay between the germline ends. Per germline, CDR1 SEHNR and CDR2 FQNEAQ (reference sequence). There are 16 residues in the CDR3. The CDR3 coding sequence is TGTGCCAGCAGCTCCGTAACAGGAATCGGTGGAAACACCATATATTTT. It encodes CASSSVTGIGGNTIYF.

This clone was seen a few times. This rearrangement joins TRBV4-1 to TRBJ1-2; TRBD1 is a possible D gene (6 bases). Trimming stripped 0 bases from V and 4 bases from J, with 12 bases between. The germline V gene encodes CDR1 MGHRA and CDR2 YSYEKL. The CDR3 spans 15 residues. The CDR3 DNA reads as TGCGCCAGCAGCCAAGATTCGGGGGGCGGCTATGGCTACACCTTC. Protein product: CASSQDSGGGYGYTF.

V usage is TRBV24-1 and J usage is TRBJ2-1; 10 positions match TRBD1. Germline CDR1 and CDR2: KGHDR and SFDVKD. There are 16 residues in the CDR3. Trimming took 3 bases from V and 8 from J; bases not matched to a gene: 9. The CDR3 DNA reads as TGTGCCACCAGTGATAATTCCCCGGGACAGGGGTATGAGCAGTTCTTC. Its protein is CATSDNSPGQGYEQFF.

The chain has TRBV2 and TRBJ2-2, with a weak D call TRBD1 (6 bases). The V end lost 6 bases, the J end lost 2 bases, and 16 bases lay between the germline ends. CDR3 length: 16 residues. Germline V gives CDR1 SNHLY, CDR2 FYNNEI. CDR3: CASSATGTKNTGELFF. CDR3 DNA: TGTGCCAGCAGCGCAACCGGGACAAAAAACACCGGGGAGCTGTTTTTT. Combining the CDR3 with reference TRBV2 and TRBJ2-2 gives the whole variable domain EPEVTQTPSHQVTQMGQEVILRCVPISNHLYFYWYRQILGQKVEFLVSFYNNEISEKSEIFDDQFSVERPDGSNFTLKIRSTKLEDSAMYFCASSATGTKNTGELFFGEGSRLTVL.

The chain combines TRBV5-1 with TRBJ1-2; 9 bases fit TRBD1. This CDR3 contains 15 residues. The V and J ends lost 0 bases and 4 bases, in that order; junction bases with no gene match: 4. Germline CDR1 and CDR2: SGHRS and YFSETQ. As DNA, the CDR3 is TGCGCCAGCAGCTTGGAAACAGGGGGCAGCTATGGCTACACCTTC. It codes for CASSLETGGSYGYTF.

The CDR3 region has the DNA TGTGCCACCAGTGATTTCGGGGGGCCGTCTGATGGCTACACCTTC. Translated: CATSDFGGPSDGYTF. V usage is TRBV24-1 and J usage is TRBJ1-2, with TRBD1 as a possible D gene (6 bases). The germline V and J ends were trimmed by 1 base and 6 bases, with 14 bases remaining between them. The germline V gene encodes CDR1 KGHDR and CDR2 SFDVKD. CDR3 length: 15 amino acids.

The chain has TRBV19 and TRBJ1-5; 7 positions match TRBD1. Per germline, CDR1 LNHDA and CDR2 SQIVND (reference sequence). The J segment lost 7 bases and the V segment lost 6 bases, leaving 6 bases of the junction unmatched. The CDR3 is 13 amino acids. CDR3 region: CASRRTGDQPQHF. The CDR3 nucleotides are TGTGCCAGTAGAAGGACAGGAGACCAGCCCCAGCATTTT.